This paragraph covers one T cell receptor beta chain sequence. Its matching antigen is unknown. This CDR3 has 14 amino acids. V was trimmed by 3 bases and J by 5 bases, leaving 14 bases between them. Germline lookup yields CDR1 SGHKS and CDR2 YYEKEE (reference sequence). This entry comes from a study of cytomegalovirus exposure and HLA in healthy donors. General study findings and limits: Productive rates of about 87% or about 30% were seen for most TCR beta V segments in an earlier analysis. Most CMV-associated TCR beta chains appeared HLA-restricted in a later analysis.

13 Jbeta primers and 60 Vbeta primers were used for the PCR. Some clones are missing from TCRdb's copy, which holds only in-frame ones; the method was immunoSEQ multiplex PCR. The profile shows about 180,000 clones, 85% of them singletons. This receptor was taken from a boy aged 2 to 10 in good health and CMV-seronegative. Sequencing used PBMCs. The chain uses TRBV5-5 and TRBJ2-5, with TRBD1 as a possible D gene (6 bases). The CDR3 sequence: CASSSGTIIETQYF. In nucleotides, the CDR3 is TGTGCCAGCAGCTCCGGGACAATAATTGAGACCCAGTACTTC.